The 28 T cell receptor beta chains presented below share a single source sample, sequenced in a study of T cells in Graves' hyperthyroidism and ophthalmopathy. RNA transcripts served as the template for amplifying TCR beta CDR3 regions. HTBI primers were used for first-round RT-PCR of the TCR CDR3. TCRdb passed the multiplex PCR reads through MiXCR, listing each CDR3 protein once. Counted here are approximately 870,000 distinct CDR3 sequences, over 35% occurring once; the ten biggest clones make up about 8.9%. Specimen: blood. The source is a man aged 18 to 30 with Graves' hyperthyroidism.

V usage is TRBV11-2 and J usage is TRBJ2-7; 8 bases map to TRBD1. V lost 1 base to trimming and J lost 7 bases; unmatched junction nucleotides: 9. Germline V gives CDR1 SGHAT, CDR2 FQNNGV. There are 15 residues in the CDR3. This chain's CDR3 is CASSLVWTGLGEQYF. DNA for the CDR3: TGTGCCAGCAGCTTAGTTTGGACAGGGCTCGGGGAGCAGTACTTC.

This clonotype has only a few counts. This CDR3 reads CASSIEDATNEKLFF. The CDR3 DNA is TGTGCCAGTAGTATCGAGGACGCAACTAATGAAAAACTGTTTTTT. The chain employs TRBV19 and TRBJ1-4; the D is unclear. The CDR3 is made up of 15 amino acids. Trimming removed 3 bases at V and 0 bases at J, with 8 bases between. The germline CDR1 and CDR2 sequences are LNHDA and SQIVND (reference sequence).

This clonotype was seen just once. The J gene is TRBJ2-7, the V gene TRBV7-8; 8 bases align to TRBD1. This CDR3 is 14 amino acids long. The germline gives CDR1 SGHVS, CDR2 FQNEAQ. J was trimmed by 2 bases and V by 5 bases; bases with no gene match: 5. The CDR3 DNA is TGTGCCAGCAGCGCACGGACAGGGCCCTACGAGCAGTACTTC. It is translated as CASSARTGPYEQYF.

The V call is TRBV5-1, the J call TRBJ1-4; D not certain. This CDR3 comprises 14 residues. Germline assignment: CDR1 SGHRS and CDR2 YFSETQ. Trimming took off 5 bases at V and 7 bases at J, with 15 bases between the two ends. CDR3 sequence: CASSQELLGEKLFF. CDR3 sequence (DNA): TGCGCCAGCAGTCAGGAACTGCTTGGTGAAAAACTGTTTTTT.

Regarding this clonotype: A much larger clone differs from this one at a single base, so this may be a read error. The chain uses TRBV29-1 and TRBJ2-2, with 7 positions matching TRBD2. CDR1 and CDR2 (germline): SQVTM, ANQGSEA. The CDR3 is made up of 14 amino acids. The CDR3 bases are TGCGGCGTTGAAAGGGAGGGTAGGACCGGGGAGCTGTTTTTT. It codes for CGVEREGRTGELFF.

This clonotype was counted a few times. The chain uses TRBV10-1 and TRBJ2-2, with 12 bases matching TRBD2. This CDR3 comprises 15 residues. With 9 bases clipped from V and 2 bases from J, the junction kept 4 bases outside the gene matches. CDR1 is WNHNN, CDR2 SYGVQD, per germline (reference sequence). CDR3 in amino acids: CARNGLAGNTGELFF. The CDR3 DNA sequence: TGCGCCAGGAACGGACTAGCGGGAAACACCGGGGAGCTGTTTTTT.

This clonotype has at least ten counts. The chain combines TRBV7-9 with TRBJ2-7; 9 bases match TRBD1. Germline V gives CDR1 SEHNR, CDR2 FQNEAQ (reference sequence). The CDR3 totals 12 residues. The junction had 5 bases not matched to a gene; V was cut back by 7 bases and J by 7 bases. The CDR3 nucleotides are TGTGCCAGCACCCGACAGGGGGGTGAGCAGTACTTC. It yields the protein CASTRQGGEQYF.

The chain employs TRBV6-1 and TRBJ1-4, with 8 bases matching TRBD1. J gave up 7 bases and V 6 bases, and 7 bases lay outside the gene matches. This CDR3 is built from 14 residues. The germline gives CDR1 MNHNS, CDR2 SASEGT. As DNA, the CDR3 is TGTGCCAGCAGATCGACAGGGGCCCGTGAAAAACTGTTTTTT. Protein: CASRSTGAREKLFF.

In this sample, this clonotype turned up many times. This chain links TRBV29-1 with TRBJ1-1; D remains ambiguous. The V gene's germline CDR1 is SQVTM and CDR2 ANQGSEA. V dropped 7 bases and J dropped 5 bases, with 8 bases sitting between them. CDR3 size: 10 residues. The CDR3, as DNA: TGCAGCGACGCACAAACTGAAGCTTTCTTT. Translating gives CSDAQTEAFF.

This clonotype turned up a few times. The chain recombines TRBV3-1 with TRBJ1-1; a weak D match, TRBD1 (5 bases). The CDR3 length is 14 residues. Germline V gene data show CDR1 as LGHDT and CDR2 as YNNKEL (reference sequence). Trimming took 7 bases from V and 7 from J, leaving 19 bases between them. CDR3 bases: TGTGCCAGCACCTCGGGGGATCTTTTGGGTGAAGCTTTCTTT. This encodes CASTSGDLLGEAFF.

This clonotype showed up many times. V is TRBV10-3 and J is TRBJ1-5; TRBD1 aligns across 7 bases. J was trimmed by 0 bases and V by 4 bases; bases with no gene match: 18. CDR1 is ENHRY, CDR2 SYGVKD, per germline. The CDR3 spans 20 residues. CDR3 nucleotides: TGTGCCATCAGTGGCCAATTCGCGGCAGGGGGAGATCCTAGCAATCAGCCCCAGCATTTT. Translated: CAISGQFAAGGDPSNQPQHF.

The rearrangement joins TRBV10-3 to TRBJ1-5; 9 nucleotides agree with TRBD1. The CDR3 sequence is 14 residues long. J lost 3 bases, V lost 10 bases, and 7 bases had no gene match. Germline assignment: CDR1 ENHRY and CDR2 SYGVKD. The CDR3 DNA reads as TGTGCCACCCGACAGGGGGATAACAATCAGCCCCAGCATTTT. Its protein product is CATRQGDNNQPQHF.

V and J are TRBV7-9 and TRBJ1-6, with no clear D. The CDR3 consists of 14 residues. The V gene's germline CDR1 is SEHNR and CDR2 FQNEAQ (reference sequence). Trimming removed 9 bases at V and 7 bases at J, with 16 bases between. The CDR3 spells CASSNPENNSPLHF. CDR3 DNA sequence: TGTGCCAGTAGCAATCCGGAGAACAATTCACCCCTCCACTTT.

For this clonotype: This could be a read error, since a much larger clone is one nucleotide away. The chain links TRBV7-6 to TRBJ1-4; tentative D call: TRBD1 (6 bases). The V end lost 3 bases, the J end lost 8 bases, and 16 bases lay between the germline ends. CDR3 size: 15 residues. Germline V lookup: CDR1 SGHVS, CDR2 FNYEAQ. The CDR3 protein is CASSLTGGGEEKLFF. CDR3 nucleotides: TGTGCCAGCAGCTTGACAGGAGGGGGGGAGGAAAAACTGTTTTTT.

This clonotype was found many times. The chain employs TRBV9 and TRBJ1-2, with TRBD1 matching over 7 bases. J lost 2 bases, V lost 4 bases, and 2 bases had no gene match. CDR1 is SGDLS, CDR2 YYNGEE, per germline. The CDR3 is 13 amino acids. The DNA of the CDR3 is TGTGCCAGCAGCATGACAGGGAACTATGGCTACACCTTC. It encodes CASSMTGNYGYTF.

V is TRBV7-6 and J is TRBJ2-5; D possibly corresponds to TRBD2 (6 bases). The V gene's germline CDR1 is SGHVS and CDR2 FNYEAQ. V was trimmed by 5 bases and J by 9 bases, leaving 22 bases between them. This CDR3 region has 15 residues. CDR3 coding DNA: TGTGCCAGCAGCAAGACTCCAGGAGACCGGGAGCCCCAGTACTTC. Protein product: CASSKTPGDREPQYF.

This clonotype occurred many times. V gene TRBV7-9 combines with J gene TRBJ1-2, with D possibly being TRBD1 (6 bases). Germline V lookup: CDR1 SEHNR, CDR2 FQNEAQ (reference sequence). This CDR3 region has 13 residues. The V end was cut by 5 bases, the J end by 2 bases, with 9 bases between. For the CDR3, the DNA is TGTGCCAGCAGCCAGGGGACCAACTATGGCTACACCTTC. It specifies CASSQGTNYGYTF.

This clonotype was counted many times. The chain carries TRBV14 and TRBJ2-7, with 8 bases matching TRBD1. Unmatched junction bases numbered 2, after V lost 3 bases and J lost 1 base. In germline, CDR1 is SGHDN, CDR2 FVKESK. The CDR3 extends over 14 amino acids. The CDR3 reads CASSHGQGSYEQYF. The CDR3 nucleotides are TGTGCCAGCAGCCACGGACAGGGTTCCTACGAGCAGTACTTC.

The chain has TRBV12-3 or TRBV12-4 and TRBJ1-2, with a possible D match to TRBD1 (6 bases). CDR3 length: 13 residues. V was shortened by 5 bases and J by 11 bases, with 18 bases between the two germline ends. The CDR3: CASSEGTGSFYTF. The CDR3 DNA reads TGTGCCAGCAGTGAGGGAACAGGGTCCTTTTACACCTTC.

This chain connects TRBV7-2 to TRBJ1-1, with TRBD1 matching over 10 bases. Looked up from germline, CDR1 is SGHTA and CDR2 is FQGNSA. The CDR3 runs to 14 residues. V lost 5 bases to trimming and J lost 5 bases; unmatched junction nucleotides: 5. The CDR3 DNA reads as TGTGCCAGCAGCGCGGACAGGGGGAGAACTGAAGCTTTCTTT. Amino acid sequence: CASSADRGRTEAFF.

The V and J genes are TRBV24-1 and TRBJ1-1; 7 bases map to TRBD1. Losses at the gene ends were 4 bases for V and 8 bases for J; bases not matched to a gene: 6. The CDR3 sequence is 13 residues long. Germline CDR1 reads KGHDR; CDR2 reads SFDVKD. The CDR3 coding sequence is TGTGCCACCAGTGAGACAGGACAGGTGGAAGCTTTCTTT. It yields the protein CATSETGQVEAFF.

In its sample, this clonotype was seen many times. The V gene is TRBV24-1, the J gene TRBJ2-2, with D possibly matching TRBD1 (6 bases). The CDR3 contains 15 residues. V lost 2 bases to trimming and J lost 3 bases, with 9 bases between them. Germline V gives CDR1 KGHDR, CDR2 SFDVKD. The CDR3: CATSDSHRDTGELFF. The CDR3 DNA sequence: TGTGCCACCAGTGATTCCCACAGGGACACCGGGGAGCTGTTTTTT.

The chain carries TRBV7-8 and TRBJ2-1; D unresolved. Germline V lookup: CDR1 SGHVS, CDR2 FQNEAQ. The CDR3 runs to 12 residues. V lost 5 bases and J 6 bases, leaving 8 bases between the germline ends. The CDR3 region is CASSPAANEQFF. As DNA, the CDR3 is TGTGCCAGCAGCCCCGCCGCCAATGAGCAGTTCTTC.

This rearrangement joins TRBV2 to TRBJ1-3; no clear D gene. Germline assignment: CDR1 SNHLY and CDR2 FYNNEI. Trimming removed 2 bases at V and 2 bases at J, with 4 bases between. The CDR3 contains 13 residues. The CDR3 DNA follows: TGTGCCAGCAGTGAACACCCTGGAAACACCATATATTTT. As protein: CASSEHPGNTIYF.

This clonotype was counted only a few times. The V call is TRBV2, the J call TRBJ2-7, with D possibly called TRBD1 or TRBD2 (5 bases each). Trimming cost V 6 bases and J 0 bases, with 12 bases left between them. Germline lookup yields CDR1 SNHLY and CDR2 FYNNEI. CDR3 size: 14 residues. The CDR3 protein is CASRTRDLSYEQYF. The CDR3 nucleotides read TGTGCCAGCAGAACCCGGGACCTCTCCTACGAGCAGTACTTC.

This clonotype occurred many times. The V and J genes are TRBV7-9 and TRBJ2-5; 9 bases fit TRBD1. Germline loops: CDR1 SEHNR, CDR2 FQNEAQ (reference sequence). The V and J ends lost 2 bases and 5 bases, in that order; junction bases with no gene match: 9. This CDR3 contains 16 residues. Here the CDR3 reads CASSLPGTGLGETQYF. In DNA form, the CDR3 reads TGTGCCAGCAGCTTACCGGGGACAGGGCTTGGGGAGACCCAGTACTTC.

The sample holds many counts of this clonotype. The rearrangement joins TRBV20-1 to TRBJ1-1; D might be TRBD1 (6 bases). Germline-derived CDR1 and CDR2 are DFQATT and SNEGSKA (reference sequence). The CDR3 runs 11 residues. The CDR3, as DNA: TGCAGCCCGGACAGGAACACTGAAGCTTTCTTT. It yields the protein CSPDRNTEAFF.

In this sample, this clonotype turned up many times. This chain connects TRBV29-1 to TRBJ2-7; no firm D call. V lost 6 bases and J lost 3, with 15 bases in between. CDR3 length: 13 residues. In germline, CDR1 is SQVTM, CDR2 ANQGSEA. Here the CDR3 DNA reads TGCAGCGTCGTCCCGCCCCCGGGCTACGAGCAGTACTTC. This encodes CSVVPPPGYEQYF.